This is a list of T cell receptor beta chains from one sample in a study of primary melanoma T cells and metastatic recurrence. Clones were read by immunoSEQ multiplex PCR, and TCRdb kept only the in-frame ones, dropping some. The repertoire holds about 1,100 clones, with roughly 87% as singletons. Sequenced: melanoma tumor tissue. The receptors were sampled from a human donor with melanoma. CDR3s include the opening cysteine and the closing phenylalanine or tryptophan. The D gene is left open where the match is weak. Size is stated for part of the rows, as once, few or many counts, or as a class when the clone is expanded.

v_gene	d_gene	j_gene	abundance	CDR3nt	CDR3aa
TRBV22-1	.	TRBJ1-4	.	TGTGCCAGCGGACAGGGGGGGAAAAAACTGTTTTTT	CASGQGGKKLFF
TRBV6-8	.	TRBJ2-7	.	TGTGCCAGCGGAAGATCGGGGAACTCCTACGAGCAGTACTTC	CASGRSGNSYEQYF
TRBV7-6	.	TRBJ2-6	.	TGTGCCAGCAGCCTGCGGGGGCTATCCGGGGCCAACGTCCTGACTTTC	CASSLRGLSGANVLTF
TRBV6-7	.	TRBJ2-3	.	TGTGCCAGCACCCTCCGGTGGACAGATACGCAGTATTTT	CASTLRWTDTQYF
TRBV11-3	.	TRBJ2-2	.	TGTGCCAGCAGCTTGGTAGCGGTCCTCACCGGGGAGCTGTTTTTT	CASSLVAVLTGELFF
TRBV6-8	.	TRBJ2-7	.	TGTGCCAGCAGTTTAAGCCATTCCTACGAGCAGTACTTC	CASSLSHSYEQYF
TRBV6-8	.	TRBJ1-2	.	TGTGCCAGCAGTTACTCGATGGCAGGGGTAGACTATGGCTACACCTTC	CASSYSMAGVDYGYTF
TRBV11-3	TRBD1	TRBJ1-6	.	TGTGCCAGCAGCCAAGGACAGGGGCAAAGGAATTCACCCCTCCACTTT	CASSQGQGQRNSPLHF
TRBV14	.	TRBJ2-7	.	TGTGCCAGCAGCCACGCGGGACGGCAGTACTTC	CASSHAGRQYF
TRBV7-5	.	TRBJ2-7	.	TGTGCCAGCAGCCCAACACTAGCGCTCGGCTCCTACGAGCAGTACTTC	CASSPTLALGSYEQYF
TRBV15	.	TRBJ2-7	.	TGTGCCACCGGCCCCCCCAAAGTGGTAGGAGTCTACGAGCAGTACTTC	CATGPPKVVGVYEQYF
TRBV29-1	.	TRBJ1-2	.	TGCAGCGCGGGAGGACGGAGGGGGAACTATGGCTACACCTTC	CSAGGRRGNYGYTF
TRBV6-8	.	TRBJ1-5	.	TGTGCCAGCAGAGACAGGTTTCCTCAGCCCCAGCATTTT	CASRDRFPQPQHF
TRBV15	TRBD2	TRBJ2-3	.	TGTGCCAGCAGCTTATGGGGGACTACTAGCACAGATACGCAGTATTTT	CASSLWGTTSTDTQYF
TRBV6-8	TRBD2	TRBJ2-7	.	TGTGCCAGCAGACTCCTAGCGGGAGGGGTTGACGAGCAGTACTTC	CASRLLAGGVDEQYF
TRBV6-8	TRBD2	TRBJ2-1	once	TGTGCCAGCGGGCCGGGACTAGCGGGGCAAAGTGAGCAGTTCTTC	CASGPGLAGQSEQFF